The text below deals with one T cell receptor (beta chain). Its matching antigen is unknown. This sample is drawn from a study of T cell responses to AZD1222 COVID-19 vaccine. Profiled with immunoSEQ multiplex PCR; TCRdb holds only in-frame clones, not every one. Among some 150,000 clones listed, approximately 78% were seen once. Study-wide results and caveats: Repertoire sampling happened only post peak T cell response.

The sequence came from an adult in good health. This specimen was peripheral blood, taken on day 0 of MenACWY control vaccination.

This chain's CDR3 is CASSLDDSSGYGYTF. The CDR3 coding sequence is TGTGCCAGCAGCTTAGATGACTCTTCGGGCTATGGCTACACCTTC. V usage is TRBV7-9 and J usage is TRBJ1-2; no clear D. Trimming took 1 base from V and 4 from J, leaving 13 bases between them. Germline-derived CDR1 and CDR2 are SEHNR and FQNEAQ (reference sequence). The CDR3 covers 15 residues.